The 16 T cell receptor beta chains listed next were all sequenced from one sample in a study of shared clonotypes between healthy human individuals. Produced via immunoSEQ multiplex PCR; TCRdb's table is partial and in-frame only. Among more than 2,000,000 clones listed, 80% to 95% were seen once. The material sequenced was naive CD4+ T cells from PBMCs. Subset meaning: CD45RA+ positively selected. The receptor set was obtained from a man between 18 and 29 years old in good health. Some clones in this sample may be carry-over from other donors' samples.

Details on this clone: The same CDR3 also results from other DNA sequences found in this sample. The gene calls are TRBV12-5 and TRBJ2-3, with D hard to call. Germline V gene data show CDR1 as LGHNT and CDR2 as FRNRAP. The CDR3 is made up of 13 amino acids. Trimming removed 0 bases at V and 1 base at J, with 2 bases between. The CDR3 loop is CASGLVGTDTQYF. CDR3 sequence (DNA): TGTGCTAGTGGTTTGGTAGGCACAGATACGCAGTATTTT.

This clone occurred once. The chain uses TRBV7-9 and TRBJ2-3, with 7 bases that match TRBD1. Trimming cost V 0 bases and J 3 bases; bases outside gene matches: 6. Germline V lookup: CDR1 SEHNR, CDR2 FQNEAQ (reference sequence). CDR3 length equals 16 residues. CDR3 nucleotide sequence: TGTGCCAGCAGCTTAGCGCTTACAGGGGAGACAGATACGCAGTATTTT. It specifies CASSLALTGETDTQYF. Variable domain in full (rest from reference TRBV7-9 and TRBJ2-3): DTGVSQNPRHKITKRGQNVTFRCDPISEHNRLYWYRQTLGQGPEFLTYFQNEAQLEKSRLLSDRFSAERPKGSFSTLEIQRTEQGDSAMYLCASSLALTGETDTQYFGPGTRLTVL.

The V and J genes are TRBV7-3 and TRBJ2-3, with a possible D match to TRBD2 (6 bases). CDR1 is SGHTA and CDR2 is FQGTGA in the germline V gene. V was pared by 5 bases and J by 4 bases, with 13 bases between. There are 14 residues in the CDR3. CDR3 in DNA: TGTGCCAGCAGCCGACTAGTTCTCCCAGATACGCAGTATTTT. It translates to CASSRLVLPDTQYF. Full variable domain (rest looked up from reference TRBV7-3 and TRBJ2-3): GAGVSQTPSNKVTEKGKYVELRCDPISGHTALYWYRQSLGQGPEFLIYFQGTGAADDSGLPNDRFFAVRPEGSVSTLKIQRTERGDSAVYLCASSRLVLPDTQYFGPGTRLTVL.

The chain links TRBV13 to TRBJ1-1, with D unresolved. This CDR3 is 14 amino acids long. The germline V gene encodes CDR1 PRHDT and CDR2 FYEKMQ (reference sequence). V lost 1 base and J lost 1, with 7 bases in between. CDR3 sequence (DNA): TGTGCCAGCAGCTTAGTTTTGGGGAACACTGAAGCTTTCTTT. Its translation: CASSLVLGNTEAFF.

Only one count was recorded for this clone. This CDR3 is missing its conserved last phenylalanine or tryptophan, likely due to a read error. It is unclear where the CDR3 begins or ends on the DNA, so no DNA is shown, and the CDR3 is as TCRdb lists it. This sequence joins TRBV23-1 and TRBJ2-7; the table's D gene call, TRBD1, was not cross checked with the DNA. TRBV23-1 is designated an ORF whose function remains uncertain. The length of the CDR3 is 8 amino acids, counting both ends. CDR3: CASSLTIL.

The chain joins TRBV27 to TRBJ2-1, with 7 bases that match TRBD2. V dropped 4 bases and J dropped 7; count of bases not matched to a gene: 10. This CDR3 contains 15 residues. Germline-derived CDR1 and CDR2 are MNHEY and SMNVEV (reference sequence). This CDR3 reads CASSYWRLGGNEQFF. CDR3 nucleotide sequence: TGTGCCAGCAGTTACTGGAGGCTGGGGGGGAATGAGCAGTTCTTC.

V gene TRBV19 combines with J gene TRBJ2-7; 9 nucleotides agree with TRBD1. With V trimmed by 9 bases and J by 4 bases, 7 bases remained unmatched. The CDR3 contains 13 residues. CDR1 and CDR2 from the germline V gene are LNHDA and SQIVND (reference sequence). The CDR3 loop is CASQRTGAYEQYF. The DNA of the CDR3 is TGTGCCAGCCAAAGGACAGGGGCGTACGAGCAGTACTTC.

This chain uses TRBV30 with TRBJ2-1, with unresolved D. Germline V gives CDR1 GTSNPN, CDR2 SVGIG (reference sequence). Trimming removed 5 bases from V and 7 bases from J, with 21 bases in between. The CDR3 runs 15 residues. The CDR3 reads CAWALGLGWENEQFF. As DNA, the CDR3 is TGTGCCTGGGCCCTCGGTTTGGGATGGGAAAATGAGCAGTTCTTC. Full variable domain (rest looked up from reference TRBV30 and TRBJ2-1): SQTIHQWPATLVQPVGSPLSLECTVEGTSNPNLYWYRQAAGRGLQLLFYSVGIGQISSEVPQNLSASRPQDRQFILSSKKLLLSDSGFYLCAWALGLGWENEQFFGPGTRLTVL.

The rearrangement links TRBV6-1 to TRBJ1-4; TRBD1 is a possible D gene (5 bases). Trimming removed 4 bases from V and 5 bases from J, with 17 bases in between. This CDR3 spans 16 amino acids. The germline gives CDR1 MNHNS, CDR2 SASEGT. CDR3 sequence reads: CASSAGAGALNEKLFF. The DNA of the CDR3 is TGTGCCAGCAGTGCCGGCGCCGGGGCCCTGAATGAAAAACTGTTTTTT.

The V gene is TRBV9, the J gene TRBJ2-3, with 8 bases that match TRBD1. V shed 4 bases, J shed 2 bases, and the junction held 6 bases outside the gene matches. Germline V gene data show CDR1 as SGDLS and CDR2 as YYNGEE. The CDR3 extends over 15 amino acids. The CDR3 DNA sequence: TGTGCCAGCAGCACAGGACAGGGATACACAGATACGCAGTATTTT. Its protein is CASSTGQGYTDTQYF.

CDR3 amino acids: CASSFTGTVTDTQYF. The DNA of the CDR3 is TGTGCCAGTAGTTTTACCGGGACAGTCACAGATACGCAGTATTTT. This chain connects TRBV19 to TRBJ2-3; 7 positions agree with TRBD1. CDR3 size: 15 residues. Germline assignment: CDR1 LNHDA and CDR2 SQIVND (reference sequence). V dropped 5 bases and J dropped 2; count of bases not matched to a gene: 7.

The rearrangement links TRBV28 to TRBJ2-7; tentative D call: TRBD1 (7 bases). CDR3 length: 16 amino acids. Germline CDR1 reads MDHEN; CDR2 reads SYDVKM. Between the trimmed V and J ends, which lost 10 bases and 4 bases, there was a span of 26 bases. The CDR3 protein is CATFLVRGTVGYEQYF. CDR3 bases: TGTGCCACTTTCTTGGTTCGCGGGACAGTTGGTTACGAGCAGTACTTC.

This chain links TRBV19 with TRBJ2-5; 7 nucleotides line up with TRBD2. This CDR3 contains 15 residues. V was clipped by 4 bases and J by 2 bases; unmatched bases: 7. Germline-derived CDR1 and CDR2 are LNHDA and SQIVND (reference sequence). As DNA, the CDR3 is TGTGCCAGTAGTAGGGCGGGAGCGATACAAGAGACCCAGTACTTC. It yields the protein CASSRAGAIQETQYF.

The J gene is TRBJ2-7, the V gene TRBV15; D tentatively reads TRBD1 or TRBD2 (5 bases each). From germline, CDR1 is LNHNV and CDR2 YYDKDF (reference sequence). This CDR3 has 14 amino acids. V was cut by 3 bases and J by 1 base, with 10 bases left in between. The CDR3 DNA sequence: TGTGCCACCAGCAGCAGGGACCCTTCCTACGAGCAGTACTTC. This sequence encodes CATSSRDPSYEQYF.

The gene calls are TRBV11-2 and TRBJ2-7, with a weak D call TRBD1 (5 bases). This CDR3 spans 15 amino acids. Trimming left V 6 bases short and J 6 bases short, with 21 bases between. Germline assignment: CDR1 SGHAT and CDR2 FQNNGV. The CDR3 loop reads CASSSDDRPSSEQYF. In DNA, the CDR3 is TGTGCCAGCAGTAGTGACGACAGACCCTCCAGCGAGCAGTACTTC.

This clone was recorded only once. This chain connects TRBV5-1 to TRBJ2-7; possibly TRBD1 or TRBD2 for D (5 bases each). Germline lookup yields CDR1 SGHRS and CDR2 YFSETQ. V lost 1 base and J lost 2, with 13 bases in between. The CDR3 is 15 amino acids. The CDR3 DNA reads as TGCGCCAGCAGCTTGACCACGGGGCCAACCTACGAGCAGTACTTC. It is translated as CASSLTTGPTYEQYF.